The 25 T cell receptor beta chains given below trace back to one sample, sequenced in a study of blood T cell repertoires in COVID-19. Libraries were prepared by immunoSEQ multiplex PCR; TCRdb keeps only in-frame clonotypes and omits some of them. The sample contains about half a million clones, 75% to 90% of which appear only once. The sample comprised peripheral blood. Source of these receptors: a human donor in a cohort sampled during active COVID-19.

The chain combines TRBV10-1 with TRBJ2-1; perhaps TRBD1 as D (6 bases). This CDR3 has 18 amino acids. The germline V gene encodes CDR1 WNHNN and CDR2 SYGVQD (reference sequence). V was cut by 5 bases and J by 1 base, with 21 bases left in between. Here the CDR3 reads CASSPPGAAPVSYNEQFF. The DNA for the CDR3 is TGCGCCAGCAGTCCCCCAGGGGCGGCGCCTGTGTCCTACAATGAGCAGTTCTTC.

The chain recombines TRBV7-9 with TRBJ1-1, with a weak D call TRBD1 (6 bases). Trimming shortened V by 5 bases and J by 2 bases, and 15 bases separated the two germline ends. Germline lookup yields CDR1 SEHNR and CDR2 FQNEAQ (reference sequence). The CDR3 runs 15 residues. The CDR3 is CASSHKQTGNTEAFF. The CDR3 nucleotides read TGTGCCAGCAGCCATAAACAGACAGGAAACACTGAAGCTTTCTTT.

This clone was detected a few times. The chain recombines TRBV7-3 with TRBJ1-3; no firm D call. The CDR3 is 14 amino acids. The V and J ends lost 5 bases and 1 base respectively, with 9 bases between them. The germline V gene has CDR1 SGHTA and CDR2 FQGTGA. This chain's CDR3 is CASSPDPSGNTIYF. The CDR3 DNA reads TGTGCCAGCAGCCCAGATCCTTCTGGAAACACCATATATTTT.

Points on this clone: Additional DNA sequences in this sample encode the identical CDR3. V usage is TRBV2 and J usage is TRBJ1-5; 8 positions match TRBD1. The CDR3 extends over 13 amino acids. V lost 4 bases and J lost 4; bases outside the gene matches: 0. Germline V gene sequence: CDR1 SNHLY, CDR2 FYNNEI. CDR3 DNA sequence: TGTGCCAGCAGTGGGACAGGGAATCAGCCCCAGCATTTT. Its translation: CASSGTGNQPQHF.

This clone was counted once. The CDR3 reads CASSRWDRVSGYTF. The DNA of the CDR3 is TGTGCCAGTAGCCGCTGGGACAGGGTCTCTGGCTACACCTTC. The chain recombines TRBV19 with TRBJ1-2, with 9 bases fitting TRBD1. V lost 6 bases, J lost 7 bases, and 9 bases stayed unmatched. Germline values: CDR1 LNHDA, CDR2 SQIVND (reference sequence). The CDR3 extends over 14 amino acids.

The CDR3 DNA sequence: TGTGCCAGCAGCTTAAGGACTAGCATTACGAATGAGCAGTTCTTC. It yields the protein CASSLRTSITNEQFF. J is TRBJ2-1 and V is TRBV7-2; TRBD2 agrees at 8 bases. The CDR3 sequence is 15 residues long. Germline V gene lookup returns CDR1 SGHTA and CDR2 FQGNSA. With 2 bases clipped from V and 7 bases from J, the junction kept 7 bases outside the gene matches.

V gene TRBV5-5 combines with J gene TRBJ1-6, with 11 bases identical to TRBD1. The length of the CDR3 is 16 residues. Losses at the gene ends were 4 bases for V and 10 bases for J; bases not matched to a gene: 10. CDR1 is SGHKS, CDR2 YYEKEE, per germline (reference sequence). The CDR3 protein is CASSPGQGDSGSPLHF. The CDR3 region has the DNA TGTGCCAGCAGCCCGGGACAGGGGGATTCGGGGTCACCCCTCCACTTT.

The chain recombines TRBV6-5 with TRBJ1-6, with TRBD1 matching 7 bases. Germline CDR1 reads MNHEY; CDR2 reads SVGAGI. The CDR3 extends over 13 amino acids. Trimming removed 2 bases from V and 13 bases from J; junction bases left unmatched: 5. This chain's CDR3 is CASSYGQEQPLHF. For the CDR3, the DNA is TGTGCCAGCAGTTACGGACAGGAGCAGCCCCTCCACTTT.

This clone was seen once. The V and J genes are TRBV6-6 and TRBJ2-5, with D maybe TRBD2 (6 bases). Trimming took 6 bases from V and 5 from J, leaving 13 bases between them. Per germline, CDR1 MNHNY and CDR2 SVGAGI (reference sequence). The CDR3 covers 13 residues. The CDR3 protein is CASSAGTVETQYF. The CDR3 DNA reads TGTGCCAGCAGCGCGGGGACCGTCGAGACCCAGTACTTC.

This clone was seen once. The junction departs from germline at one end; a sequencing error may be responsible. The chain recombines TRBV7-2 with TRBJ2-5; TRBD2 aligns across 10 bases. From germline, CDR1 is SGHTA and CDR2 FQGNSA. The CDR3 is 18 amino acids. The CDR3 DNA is TGTGCCAGCAGCTTAAGAAGCGGGAGGGCCTTCAGGGGAGAGTCCCAGTACTTC. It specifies CASSLRSGRAFRGESQYF.

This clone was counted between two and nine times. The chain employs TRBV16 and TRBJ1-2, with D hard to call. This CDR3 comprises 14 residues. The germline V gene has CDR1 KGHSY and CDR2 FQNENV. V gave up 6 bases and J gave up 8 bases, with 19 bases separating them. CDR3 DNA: TGTGCCAGCAGTCAACATACTCCCTGGAGCGGCTACACCTTC. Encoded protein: CASSQHTPWSGYTF.

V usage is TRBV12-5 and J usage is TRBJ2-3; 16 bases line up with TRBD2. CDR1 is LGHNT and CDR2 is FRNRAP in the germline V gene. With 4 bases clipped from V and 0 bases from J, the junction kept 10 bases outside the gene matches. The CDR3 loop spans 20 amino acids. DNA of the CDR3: TGTGCTAGTGGTTCGACCCCCGGGACTAGCGGGAGGGTTAGCACAGATACGCAGTATTTT. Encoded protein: CASGSTPGTSGRVSTDTQYF. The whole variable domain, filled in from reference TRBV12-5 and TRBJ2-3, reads DARVTQTPRHKVTEMGQEVTMRCQPILGHNTVFWYRQTMMQGLELLAYFRNRAPLDDSGMPKDRFSAEMPDATLATLKIQPSEPRDSAVYFCASGSTPGTSGRVSTDTQYFGPGTRLTVL.

The CDR3 region is CASSLTSGSFNEQFF. CDR3 DNA: TGTGCCAGCAGTCTGACTAGCGGGAGTTTTAATGAGCAGTTCTTC. The rearrangement uses TRBV3-1 (or the pseudogene TRBV3-2) and TRBJ2-1, with TRBD2 matching over 12 bases. V gave up 6 bases and J gave up 7 bases; unmatched junction bases: 7. The CDR3 length is 15 residues. Germline V gene data show CDR1 as LGHDT and CDR2 as YNNKEL (reference sequence).

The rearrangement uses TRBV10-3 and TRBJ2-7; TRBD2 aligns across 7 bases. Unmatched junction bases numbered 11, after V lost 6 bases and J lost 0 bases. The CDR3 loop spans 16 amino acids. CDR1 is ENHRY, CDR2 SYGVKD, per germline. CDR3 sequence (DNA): TGTGCCATCAGCGACCCTAGCGGAGCTATCTCCTACGAGCAGTACTTC. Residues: CAISDPSGAISYEQYF.

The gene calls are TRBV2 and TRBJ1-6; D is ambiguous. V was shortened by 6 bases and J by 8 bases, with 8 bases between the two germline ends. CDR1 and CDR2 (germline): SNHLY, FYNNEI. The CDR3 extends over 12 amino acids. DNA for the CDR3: TGTGCCAGCAGAAGCCTGGATTCACCCCTCCACTTT. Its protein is CASRSLDSPLHF.

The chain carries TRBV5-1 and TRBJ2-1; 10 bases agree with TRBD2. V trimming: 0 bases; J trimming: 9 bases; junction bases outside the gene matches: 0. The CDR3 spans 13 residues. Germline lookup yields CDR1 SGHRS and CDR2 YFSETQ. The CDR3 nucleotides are TGCGCCAGCAGCTTGGGGACTAGCGGTGAGCAGTTCTTC. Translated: CASSLGTSGEQFF.

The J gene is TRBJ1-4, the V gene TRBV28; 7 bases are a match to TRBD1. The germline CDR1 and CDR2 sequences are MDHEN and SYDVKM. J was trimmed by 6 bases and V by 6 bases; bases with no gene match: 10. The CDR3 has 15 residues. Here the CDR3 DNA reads TGTGCCAGCAGGTACTCAGGGGGAATAGATGAAAAACTGTTTTTT. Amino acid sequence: CASRYSGGIDEKLFF.

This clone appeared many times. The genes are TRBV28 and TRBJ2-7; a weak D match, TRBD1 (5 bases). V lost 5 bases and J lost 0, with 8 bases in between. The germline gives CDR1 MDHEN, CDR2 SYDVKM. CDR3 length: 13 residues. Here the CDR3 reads CASSDSSSYEQYF. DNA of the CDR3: TGTGCCAGCAGTGACAGTTCCTCCTACGAGCAGTACTTC.

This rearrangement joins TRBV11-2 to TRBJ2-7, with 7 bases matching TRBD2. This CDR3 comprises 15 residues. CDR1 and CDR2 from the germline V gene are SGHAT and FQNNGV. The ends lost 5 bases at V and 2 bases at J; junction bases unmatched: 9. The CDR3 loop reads CASSLGRSGTYEQYF. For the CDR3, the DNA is TGTGCCAGCAGCCTCGGGCGGAGCGGGACCTACGAGCAGTACTTC.

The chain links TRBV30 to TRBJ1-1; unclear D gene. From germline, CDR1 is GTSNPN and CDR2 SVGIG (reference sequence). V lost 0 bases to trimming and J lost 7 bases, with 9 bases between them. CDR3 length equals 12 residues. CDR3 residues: CAWSVSLYEAFF. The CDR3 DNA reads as TGTGCCTGGAGTGTAAGCCTCTATGAAGCTTTCTTT.

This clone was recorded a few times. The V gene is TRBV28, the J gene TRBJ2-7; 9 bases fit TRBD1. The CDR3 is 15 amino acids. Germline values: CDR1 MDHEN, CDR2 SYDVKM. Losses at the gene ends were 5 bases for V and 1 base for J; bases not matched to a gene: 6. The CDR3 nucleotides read TGTGCCAGCAGTACCCTGGGGACAGGGTCCTACGAGCAGTACTTC. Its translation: CASSTLGTGSYEQYF.

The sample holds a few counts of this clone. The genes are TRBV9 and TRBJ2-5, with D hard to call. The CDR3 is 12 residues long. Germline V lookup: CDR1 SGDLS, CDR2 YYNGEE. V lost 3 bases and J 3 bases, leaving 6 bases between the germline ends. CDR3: CASSAGKETQYF. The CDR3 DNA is TGTGCCAGCAGCGCAGGAAAAGAGACCCAGTACTTC.

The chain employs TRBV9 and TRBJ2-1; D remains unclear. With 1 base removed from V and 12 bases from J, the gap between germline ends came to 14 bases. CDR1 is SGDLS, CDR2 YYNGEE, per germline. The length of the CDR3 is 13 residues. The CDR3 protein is CASSVQGEVVQFF. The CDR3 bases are TGTGCCAGCAGCGTACAAGGTGAGGTCGTGCAGTTCTTC.

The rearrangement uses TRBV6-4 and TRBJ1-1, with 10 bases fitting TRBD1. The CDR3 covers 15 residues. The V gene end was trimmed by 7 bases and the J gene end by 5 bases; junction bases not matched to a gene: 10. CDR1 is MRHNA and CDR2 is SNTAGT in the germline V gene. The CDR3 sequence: CASNRNRDRGTEAFF. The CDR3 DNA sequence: TGTGCCAGCAACCGAAACCGGGACAGGGGAACTGAAGCTTTCTTT.

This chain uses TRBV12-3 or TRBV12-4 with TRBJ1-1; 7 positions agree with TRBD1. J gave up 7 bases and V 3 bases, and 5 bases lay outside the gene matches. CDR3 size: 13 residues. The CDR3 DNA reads TGTGCCAGCAGTTTCGACAGGGTACTTGAAGCTTTCTTT. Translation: CASSFDRVLEAFF.